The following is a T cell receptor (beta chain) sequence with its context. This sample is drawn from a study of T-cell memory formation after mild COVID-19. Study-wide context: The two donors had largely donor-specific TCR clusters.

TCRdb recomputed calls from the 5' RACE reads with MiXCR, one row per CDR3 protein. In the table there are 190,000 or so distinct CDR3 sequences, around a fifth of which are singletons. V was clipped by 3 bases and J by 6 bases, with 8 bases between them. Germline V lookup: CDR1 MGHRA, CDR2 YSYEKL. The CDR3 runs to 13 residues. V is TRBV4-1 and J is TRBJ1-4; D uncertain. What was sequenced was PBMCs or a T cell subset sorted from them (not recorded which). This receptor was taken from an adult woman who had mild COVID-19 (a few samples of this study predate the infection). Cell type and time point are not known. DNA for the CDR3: TGCGCCAGCAGCCACGTTCCGCATGAAAAACTGTTTTTT. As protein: CASSHVPHEKLFF.